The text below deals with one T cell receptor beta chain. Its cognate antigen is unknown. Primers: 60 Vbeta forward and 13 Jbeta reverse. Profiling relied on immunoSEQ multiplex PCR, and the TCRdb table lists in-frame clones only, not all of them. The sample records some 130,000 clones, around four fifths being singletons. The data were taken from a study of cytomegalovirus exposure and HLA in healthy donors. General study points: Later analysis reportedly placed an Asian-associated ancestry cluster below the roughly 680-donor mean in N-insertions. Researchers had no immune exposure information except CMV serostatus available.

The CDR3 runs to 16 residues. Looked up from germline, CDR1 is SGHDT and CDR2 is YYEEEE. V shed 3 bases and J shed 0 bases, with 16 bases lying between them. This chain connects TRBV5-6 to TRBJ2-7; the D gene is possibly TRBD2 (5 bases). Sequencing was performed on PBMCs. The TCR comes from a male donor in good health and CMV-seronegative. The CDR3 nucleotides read TGTGCCAGCAGCTCGGTTCCCGGGATCTACTCCTACGAGCAGTACTTC. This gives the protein CASSSVPGIYSYEQYF.